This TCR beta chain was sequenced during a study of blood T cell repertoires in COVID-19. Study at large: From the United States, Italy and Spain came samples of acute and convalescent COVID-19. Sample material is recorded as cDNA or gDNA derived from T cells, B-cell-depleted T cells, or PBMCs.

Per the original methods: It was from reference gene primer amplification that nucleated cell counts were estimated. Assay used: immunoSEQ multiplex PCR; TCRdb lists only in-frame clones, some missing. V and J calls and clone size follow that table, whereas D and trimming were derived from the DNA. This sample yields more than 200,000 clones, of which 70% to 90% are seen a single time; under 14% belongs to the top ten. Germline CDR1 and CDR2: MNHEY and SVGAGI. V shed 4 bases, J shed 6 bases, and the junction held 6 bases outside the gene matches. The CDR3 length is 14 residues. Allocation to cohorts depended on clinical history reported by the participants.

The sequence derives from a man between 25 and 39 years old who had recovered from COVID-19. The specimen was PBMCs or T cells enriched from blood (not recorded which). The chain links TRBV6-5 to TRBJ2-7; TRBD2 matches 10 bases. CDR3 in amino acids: CASSSLAGASEQYF. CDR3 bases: TGTGCCAGCAGTTCTCTAGCGGGAGCATCCGAGCAGTACTTC.